The rows below give T cell receptor beta chains drawn from one sample of a study of OX40 agonist ivuxolimab in advanced cancers. Clones were read by immunoSEQ multiplex PCR, and TCRdb kept only the in-frame ones, dropping some. The table has some 65,000 clones, about 85% seen once. The source material was CD4+ or CD8+ T cells sorted from blood, sampled in a trial of the OX40 agonist ivuxolimab. These receptor sequences come from an adult with an advanced solid tumor such as melanoma, head and neck, liver or kidney cancer. CDR3s include the opening cysteine and the closing phenylalanine or tryptophan. D genes are given only for firm matches. Some rows have no size entry. The others give once, few or many, or a class for an expanded clone.

d_gene | len | j_gene | v_gene | abundance | CDR3aa | CDR3nt
TRBD2 | 16 | TRBJ2-7 | TRBV5-4 | - | CASSSPTTRGTAEQYF | TGTGCCAGCAGCTCCCCGACTACGCGGGGGACCGCGGAGCAGTACTTC
TRBD1 | 17 | TRBJ2-2 | TRBV28 | - | CASSISGTGGSTGELFF | TGTGCCAGCAGTATCTCCGGGACAGGGGGAAGTACCGGGGAGCTGTTTTTT
TRBD1 | 18 | TRBJ2-7 | TRBV5-1 | - | CASSLEPSKGQGAGEQYF | TGCGCCAGCAGCTTGGAACCGTCTAAAGGGCAGGGGGCAGGCGAGCAGTACTTC
- | 16 | TRBJ1-2 | TRBV5-6 | few | CASSLWGPRDPYGYTF | TGTGCCAGCAGCTTGTGGGGCCCCAGGGACCCCTATGGCTACACCTTC
- | 14 | TRBJ2-7 | TRBV5-1 | - | CASSSQGNPYEQYF | TGCGCCAGCAGCTCTCAGGGGAACCCCTACGAGCAGTACTTC
- | 15 | TRBJ1-2 | TRBV19 | - | CASRAVPDRTPGYTF | TGTGCCAGTAGAGCCGTACCAGACAGGACCCCCGGCTACACCTTC
TRBD1 | 13 | TRBJ1-1 | TRBV2 | - | CASDQGALTEAFF | TGTGCCAGCGATCAGGGGGCCCTCACTGAAGCTTTCTTT
- | 13 | TRBJ2-7 | TRBV6-1 | - | CALIKQGRDEQYF | TGTGCCCTTATAAAACAGGGACGGGACGAGCAGTACTTC
- | 15 | TRBJ2-4 | TRBV7-6 | - | CASSPLSGAKNIQYF | TGTGCCAGCAGCCCCCTTTCGGGGGCCAAAAACATTCAGTACTTC
- | 11 | TRBJ2-5 | TRBV6-1 | - | CASGRGETQYF | TGTGCCAGTGGGCGCGGAGAGACCCAGTACTTC
- | 12 | TRBJ2-2 | TRBV19 | few | CASFPGAGELFF | TGTGCCAGTTTTCCCGGGGCCGGGGAGCTGTTTTTT
TRBD1 | 14 | TRBJ1-1 | TRBV5-1 | - | CASSDYRGGTEAFF | TGCGCCAGCAGCGACTACAGGGGAGGGACTGAAGCTTTCTTT
TRBD1 | 13 | TRBJ2-7 | TRBV28 | once | CASSLTGVVEQYF | TGTGCCAGCAGTTTGACAGGGGTGGTCGAGCAGTACTTC
- | 13 | TRBJ1-4 | TRBV4-1 | - | CASRRQDGEKLFF | TGCGCCAGCCGGAGACAGGATGGTGAAAAACTGTTTTTT
- | 14 | TRBJ2-1 | TRBV19 | - | CASQYSAGYNEQFF | TGTGCCAGCCAGTATTCAGCGGGCTACAATGAGCAGTTCTTC
- | 16 | TRBJ2-1 | TRBV7-3 | once | CASSSSQASSYNEQFF | TGTGCCAGCAGCTCCTCTCAGGCTAGCTCCTACAATGAGCAGTTCTTC
TRBD2 | 17 | TRBJ2-5 | TRBV5-1 | - | CASSLLTSGRAAETQYF | TGCGCCAGCAGCTTATTAACTAGCGGGAGGGCCGCGGAGACCCAGTACTTC
TRBD1 | 16 | TRBJ2-3 | TRBV18 | - | CASSPPNRGYTDTQYF | TGTGCCAGCTCACCACCGAACAGGGGGTACACAGATACGCAGTATTTT
TRBD1 | 14 | TRBJ1-2 | TRBV28 | - | CASVTTGLVVRYTF | TGTGCCAGCGTGACGACAGGGCTCGTGGTGCGCTACACCTTC
TRBD2 | 18 | TRBJ2-5 | TRBV7-8 | - | CASSLGGLAGAGQETQYF | TGTGCCAGCAGCTTAGGCGGTCTAGCGGGGGCCGGCCAAGAGACCCAGTACTTC
TRBD1 | 13 | TRBJ1-2 | TRBV28 | - | CASSSTGGAGYTF | TGTGCCAGCAGTTCGACAGGGGGCGCGGGCTACACCTTC
TRBD1 | 16 | TRBJ2-1 | TRBV6-6 | - | CASSYPQGADFNEQFF | TGTGCCAGCAGTTATCCCCAGGGGGCGGACTTCAATGAGCAGTTCTTC
- | 13 | TRBJ1-1 | TRBV7-2 | once | CASSFRGNTEAFF | TGTGCCAGCAGCTTCAGAGGGAACACTGAAGCTTTCTTT
- | 11 | TRBJ1-1 | TRBV6-5 | few | CASRRNTEAFF | TGTGCCAGCAGGAGGAACACTGAAGCTTTCTTT
- | 15 | TRBJ2-1 | TRBV19 | once | CASSRGGDSINEQFF | TGTGCCAGTAGCCGGGGAGGGGACAGCATCAATGAGCAGTTCTTC
- | 14 | TRBJ2-5 | TRBV11-2 | - | CASSFSTLQETQYF | TGTGCCAGCAGCTTTTCGACTTTACAAGAGACCCAGTACTTC
TRBD1 | 18 | TRBJ1-6 | TRBV28 | - | CASRNRKGASKNNSPLHF | TGTGCCAGCAGGAACCGAAAGGGGGCGAGTAAGAATAATTCACCCCTCCACTTT
- | 14 | TRBJ2-7 | TRBV5-1 | - | CASSLLVNSYEQYF | TGCGCCAGCAGCCTACTAGTTAACTCCTACGAGCAGTACTTC
TRBD2 | 14 | TRBJ2-1 | TRBV6-1 | - | CASGSGGPYNEQFF | TGTGCCAGCGGTAGCGGGGGCCCCTACAATGAGCAGTTCTTC
- | 13 | TRBJ1-2 | TRBV29-1 | few | CSGGEGAMYGYTF | TGCAGCGGAGGGGAAGGGGCAATGTATGGCTACACCTTC
- | 15 | TRBJ2-7 | TRBV5-4 | - | CASSGTRGSSYEQYF | TGTGCCAGCAGCGGGACCAGGGGAAGTTCCTACGAGCAGTACTTC
- | 14 | TRBJ2-2 | TRBV6-5 | - | CASRIDPGSGELFF | TGTGCCAGCAGAATAGATCCGGGTTCCGGGGAGCTGTTTTTT
TRBD2 | 15 | TRBJ2-4 | TRBV4-1 | - | CASSQGTRALDIQYF | TGCGCCAGCAGCCAAGGGACTAGAGCTTTAGACATTCAGTACTTC
- | 16 | TRBJ1-2 | TRBV9 | - | CASSVGTSSANYGYTF | TGTGCCAGCAGCGTAGGAACCAGCTCCGCTAACTATGGCTACACCTTC
- | 14 | TRBJ2-2 | TRBV5-5 | - | CASSLQGPTGELFF | TGTGCCAGCAGCTTGCAGGGGCCCACCGGGGAGCTGTTTTTT
- | 16 | TRBJ1-1 | TRBV19 | - | CASTGGPSLSSTEAFF | TGTGCCAGTACGGGGGGGCCGAGCCTATCGTCCACTGAAGCTTTCTTT
- | 14 | TRBJ2-5 | TRBV29-1 | - | CSLRLRTNQETQYF | TGCAGCTTGCGTTTGAGGACAAACCAAGAGACCCAGTACTTC